This T cell receptor beta chain was retrieved from a study of beta chain features in type 1 diabetes. Findings and caveats of the study: Whether TCRB rearrangement is influenced by HLA type was left unresolved in this analysis.

Sequenced material consisted of expressed TCRB transcripts (all of the isolated RNA was reverse transcribed). The method was immunoSEQ multiplex PCR; TCRdb's version includes in-frame clones alone and lacks a portion of them. The sample lists some 900,000 clones; about 17% were seen once. CDR3 length: 12 amino acids. The junction had 2 bases not matched to a gene; V was cut back by 6 bases and J by 8 bases. Germline V gene lookup returns CDR1 SNHLY and CDR2 FYNNEI. The sample holds many counts of this clone. The antigen remains unidentified. The chain carries TRBV2 and TRBJ1-4, with 8 bases fitting TRBD1. This TCR was sampled from a woman between 18 and 29 years old in good health. Sequenced: naive CD4+ T cells from blood. The CDR3 loop reads CASRGDREKLFF. DNA for the CDR3: TGTGCCAGCAGAGGGGACAGGGAAAAACTGTTTTTT.